What follows are 29 T cell receptor beta chains derived from one specimen sequenced in a study of low-dose radiotherapy and immunotherapy resistance in tumors. First-strand cDNA relied on TRAV- and TRBV-specific primers spanning alpha and beta chains. The authors ran 15 to 20 PCR cycles to amplify TCRs with a constant-region primer and V-primer adapter. TCRdb re-analysed the reads in MiXCR, keeping a single row per CDR3 protein. This sample has under 75,000 distinct CDR3 sequences; 20% to 25% occur once, and the top ten carry approximately 6.4%. Time point meaning: after trial treatment. Stated treatment: LDRT plus nivolumab, ipilimumab, low-dose cyclophosphamide and aspirin (RACIN trial). The sequencing here drew on PBMCs, taken after low-dose radiotherapy plus immunotherapy. The receptor set was obtained from a male donor with prostate cancer.

This clonotype appeared many times. V gene TRBV20-1 combines with J gene TRBJ1-5, with a tentative D call TRBD1 (5 bases). The CDR3 totals 14 residues. V was shortened by 4 bases and J by 0 bases, with 10 bases between the two germline ends. Germline-derived CDR1 and CDR2 are DFQATT and SNEGSKA (reference sequence). In DNA, the CDR3 is TGCAGTGCTACGGACGGGGGTAGCAATCAGCCCCAGCATTTT. Protein: CSATDGGSNQPQHF.

Ten or more counts support this clonotype. The chain employs TRBV13 and TRBJ1-1; D is ambiguous. The CDR3 spans 14 residues. V gave up 5 bases and J gave up 5 bases, with 15 bases separating them. Germline CDR1 reads PRHDT; CDR2 reads FYEKMQ (reference sequence). The CDR3: CASSRTTLGTEAFF. Here the CDR3 DNA reads TGTGCCAGCAGCCGGACGACCTTGGGAACTGAAGCTTTCTTT.

The V call is TRBV20-1, the J call TRBJ2-1; 9 positions match TRBD2. V lost 1 base to trimming and J lost 6 bases; unmatched junction nucleotides: 4. CDR1 DFQATT and CDR2 SNEGSKA come from the germline V gene (reference sequence). The CDR3 length is 14 residues. The CDR3 DNA sequence: TGCAGTGCTAGAGGGCTAGCGGGGATCAATGAGCAGTTCTTC. As protein: CSARGLAGINEQFF.

The chain couples TRBV28 to TRBJ2-3; D not resolved. Looked up from germline, CDR1 is MDHEN and CDR2 is SYDVKM. The V end lost 6 bases, the J end lost 0 bases, and 7 bases lay between the germline ends. This CDR3 spans 13 amino acids. The CDR3, as DNA: TGTGCCAGCAGGCCGACAAGCACAGATACGCAGTATTTT. Amino acid sequence: CASRPTSTDTQYF.

This clonotype was found many times. The chain employs TRBV28 and TRBJ2-3; D possibly uses TRBD1 or TRBD2 (6 bases each). V was shortened by 6 bases and J by 1 base, with 17 bases between the two germline ends. Germline V gene sequence: CDR1 MDHEN, CDR2 SYDVKM. The length of the CDR3 is 16 residues. Written as DNA, the CDR3 is TGTGCCAGCAGCAACGGGGGCAGAAGCCGCACAGATACGCAGTATTTT. Protein: CASSNGGRSRTDTQYF.

The CDR3 sequence: CASSPVGGLAGELFF. The CDR3 bases are TGTGCCAGCAGCCCCGTCGGGGGATTGGCCGGGGAGCTGTTTTTT. This chain links TRBV12-3 or TRBV12-4 with TRBJ2-2; possibly TRBD2 for D (6 bases). This CDR3 is 15 amino acids long. With 6 bases removed from V and 6 bases from J, the gap between germline ends came to 17 bases.

In this sample, this clonotype turned up many times. This rearrangement joins TRBV28 to TRBJ2-3; D could derive from TRBD1 or TRBD2 (6 bases each). The ends were cut back, 5 bases at V and 9 bases at J, with 15 bases in the middle. Germline V gene data show CDR1 as MDHEN and CDR2 as SYDVKM. The CDR3 sequence is 13 residues long. This CDR3 is CASSPSGGPTQYF. Here the CDR3 DNA reads TGTGCCAGCAGTCCCTCCGGGGGCCCGACGCAGTATTTT. The variable domain in full, with the rest retrieved from reference TRBV28 and TRBJ2-3, is DVKVTQSSRYLVKRTGEKVFLECVQDMDHENMFWYRQDPGLGLRLIYFSYDVKMKEKGDIPEGYSVSREKKERFSLILESASTNQTSMYLCASSPSGGPTQYFGPGTRLTVL.

The CDR3 protein is CASSSGGGYNEQFF. The CDR3 DNA reads TGTGCCAGTAGTTCGGGAGGGGGGTACAATGAGCAGTTCTTC. V usage is TRBV5-4 and J usage is TRBJ2-1; 8 bases match TRBD2. CDR1 is SGHNT, CDR2 YYREEE, per germline (reference sequence). V was pared by 8 bases and J by 4 bases, with 8 bases of the junction left unmatched. The CDR3 runs to 14 residues.

Many counts were recorded for this clonotype. The chain carries TRBV12-3 or TRBV12-4 and TRBJ2-1; D is unclear. CDR3 length: 15 amino acids. V lost 5 bases, J lost 6 bases, and 17 bases lay in between. CDR3 in DNA: TGTGCCAGCAGTACGGCCATTGGACCAAGCAATGAGCAGTTCTTC. This sequence encodes CASSTAIGPSNEQFF.

This clonotype was seen ten or more times. This chain uses TRBV20-1 with TRBJ2-7, with 7 bases identical to TRBD1. The junction had 3 bases not matched to a gene; V was cut back by 5 bases and J by 2 bases. The CDR3 is made up of 12 amino acids. Germline V CDR1 and CDR2: DFQATT, SNEGSKA (reference sequence). The CDR3 is CSAPGQTYEQYF. The CDR3 nucleotides read TGCAGTGCTCCGGGACAGACCTACGAGCAGTACTTC.

This clonotype was seen many times. This chain links TRBV2 with TRBJ2-1; 9 positions agree with TRBD1. The germline V gene encodes CDR1 SNHLY and CDR2 FYNNEI. V gave up 5 bases and J gave up 1 base; unmatched junction bases: 3. This CDR3 is 15 amino acids long. The CDR3 nucleotides read TGTGCCAGCAGTACTGACAGGGGGTCCTACAATGAGCAGTTCTTC. This codes for CASSTDRGSYNEQFF. The entire variable domain, with the rest obtained from reference TRBV2 and TRBJ2-1, is as follows: EPEVTQTPSHQVTQMGQEVILRCVPISNHLYFYWYRQILGQKVEFLVSFYNNEISEKSEIFDDQFSVERPDGSNFTLKIRSTKLEDSAMYFCASSTDRGSYNEQFFGPGTRLTVL.

At least ten counts were recorded for this clonotype. The rearrangement uses TRBV5-1 and TRBJ1-5; D is unclear. Germline V CDR1 and CDR2: SGHRS, YFSETQ. V lost 4 bases and J 0 bases, leaving 14 bases between the germline ends. This CDR3 has 16 residues. Here the CDR3 DNA reads TGCGCCAGCAGCGTAGGATCGGGTGGTAGCAATCAGCCCCAGCATTTT. Translating it yields CASSVGSGGSNQPQHF.

There are many counts of this clonotype. The chain employs TRBV27 and TRBJ2-7, with TRBD2 identical over 7 bases. J gave up 4 bases and V 4 bases, and 7 bases lay outside the gene matches. The CDR3 runs 14 residues. From germline, CDR1 is MNHEY and CDR2 SMNVEV (reference sequence). Here the CDR3 reads CASSCGGSVYEQYF. The CDR3 coding sequence is TGTGCCAGCAGTTGTGGCGGGAGCGTTTACGAGCAGTACTTC.

This clonotype was counted at least ten times. The V call is TRBV27, the J call TRBJ2-2; D is ambiguous. The CDR3 extends over 14 amino acids. V was cut by 4 bases and J by 7 bases, with 13 bases left in between. Per the germline V gene, CDR1 is MNHEY and CDR2 is SMNVEV (reference sequence). In DNA, the CDR3 is TGTGCCAGCAGTTCGGTTGAGTACGGCGGGGAGCTGTTTTTT. It yields the protein CASSSVEYGGELFF.

The gene calls are TRBV6-2 or TRBV6-3 and TRBJ2-6; D perhaps matches TRBD1 (6 bases). CDR1 and CDR2 (germline): MNHEY, SVGEGT. The CDR3 totals 16 residues. Trimming stripped 5 bases from V and 4 bases from J, with 15 bases between. This CDR3 is CASSRRLGAGANVLTF. The CDR3 DNA is TGTGCCAGCAGTAGAAGATTGGGGGCCGGGGCCAACGTCCTGACTTTC.

As to this clonotype: At one of its ends the junction is not consistent with the germline gene, which may arise from a read error. The chain has TRBV2 and TRBJ2-3; D uncertain. The CDR3 consists of 15 residues. CDR1 is SNHLY, CDR2 FYNNEI, per germline. The CDR3 DNA follows: TGTGCCAGCAGTGAGGAAACGAGCAGCACAGATTCGCAGTATTTT. Translating gives CASSEETSSTDSQYF.

Points on this clonotype: A single base is all that separates this from a far larger clone, so a read error is likely. The chain recombines TRBV9 with TRBJ2-5; D might be TRBD1 (7 bases). From germline, CDR1 is SGDLS and CDR2 YYNGEE. The CDR3 is made up of 15 amino acids. V was pared by 1 base and J by 11 bases, with 21 bases between. The CDR3: CASSVLPGGNNEQYF. CDR3 nucleotide sequence: TGTGCCAGCAGCGTATTGCCAGGGGGGAACAATGAGCAGTACTTC.

This clonotype was seen at least ten times. The genes are TRBV14 and TRBJ2-3; 7 bases map to TRBD2. J gave up 3 bases and V 0 bases, and 3 bases lay outside the gene matches. CDR1 is SGHDN, CDR2 FVKESK, per germline. CDR3 length: 15 amino acids. The DNA of the CDR3 is TGTGCCAGCAGCCAAGAGGTTAGCGGGACAGATACGCAGTATTTT. As protein: CASSQEVSGTDTQYF.

This clonotype showed up many times. This chain's CDR3 is CASRLTAMNTEAFF. The CDR3 DNA sequence: TGTGCCAGCAGGTTGACAGCTATGAACACTGAAGCTTTCTTT. The V call is TRBV6-1, the J call TRBJ1-1; D is perhaps TRBD1 (5 bases). The CDR3 sequence is 14 residues long. Trimming cost V 6 bases and J 0 bases, with 11 bases left between them. CDR1 and CDR2 (germline): MNHNS, SASEGT.

This clonotype came up many times. V and J are TRBV10-2 and TRBJ1-3, with 7 bases aligning to TRBD1. The CDR3 is made up of 15 amino acids. CDR1 WSHSY and CDR2 SAAADI come from the germline V gene. V lost 6 bases and J lost 0; bases outside the gene matches: 5. The CDR3 protein is CASRDTGVSGNTIYF. CDR3 sequence (DNA): TGCGCCAGCAGGGATACAGGGGTCTCTGGAAACACCATATATTTT.

The table lists this clonotype with many counts. The V call is TRBV28, the J call TRBJ2-7, with 12 nucleotides matching TRBD2. Germline trimming cut 8 bases from V and 0 bases from J; bases unmatched to any gene: 2. The CDR3 is 14 residues long. Germline V gene data show CDR1 as MDHEN and CDR2 as SYDVKM. Here the CDR3 reads CASQTSGSSYEQYF. As DNA, the CDR3 is TGTGCCAGCCAGACTAGCGGGAGCTCCTACGAGCAGTACTTC.

On this clonotype: It is unclear where the CDR3 begins or ends on the DNA, so no DNA is shown, and the CDR3 is as TCRdb lists it. V usage is TRBV28 and J usage is TRBJ2-2. Including both end residues, the CDR3 is 16 amino acids long. CDR1 and CDR2 (germline): MDHEN, SYDVKM. The CDR3 sequence: CASSLGILNTGELFFF.

This clonotype was picked up a small number of times. V is TRBV3-1 and J is TRBJ2-7; D gene uncertain. Germline CDR1 and CDR2: LGHDT and YNNKEL (reference sequence). V was trimmed by 2 bases and J by 0 bases, leaving 11 bases between them. The length of the CDR3 is 15 residues. This chain's CDR3 is CASSQTLGSSYEQYF. CDR3 DNA sequence: TGTGCCAGCAGCCAAACTCTCGGAAGCTCCTACGAGCAGTACTTC.

This clonotype has ten or more counts. The chain uses TRBV4-1 and TRBJ2-3; D not certain. V lost 1 base and J lost 5, with 7 bases in between. The germline CDR1 and CDR2 sequences are MGHRA and YSYEKL. This CDR3 is 13 amino acids long. CDR3 nucleotides: TGCGCCAGCAGCCAAGGACGAGTAGATACGCAGTATTTT. Protein sequence: CASSQGRVDTQYF.

Many counts were recorded for this clonotype. This chain links TRBV20-1 with TRBJ1-5, with 7 bases fitting TRBD1. V trimming: 5 bases; J trimming: 7 bases; junction bases outside the gene matches: 8. Germline CDR1 reads DFQATT; CDR2 reads SNEGSKA (reference sequence). The CDR3 covers 13 residues. CDR3 nucleotide sequence: TGCAGTGCTTCCGGGGCAGGGGGACAGCCCCAGCATTTT. This sequence encodes CSASGAGGQPQHF.

This chain uses TRBV6-2 or TRBV6-3 with TRBJ2-7; 7 nucleotides agree with TRBD1. V shed 5 bases and J 2 bases; nucleotides not matched to a gene: 6. The CDR3 loop spans 14 amino acids. Germline V lookup: CDR1 MNHEY, CDR2 SVGEGT. This CDR3 is CASSAQGRAYEQYF. CDR3 in DNA: TGTGCCAGCAGTGCACAGGGGAGAGCCTACGAGCAGTACTTC.

The gene calls are TRBV20-1 and TRBJ1-2; TRBD1 agrees at 9 bases. Per the germline V gene, CDR1 is DFQATT and CDR2 is SNEGSKA (reference sequence). V lost 0 bases and J lost 7; bases outside the gene matches: 6. The CDR3 loop spans 14 amino acids. In DNA form, the CDR3 reads TGCAGTGCTAGAGATCGGGACAGGGTTGGTGGCTACACCTTC. It specifies CSARDRDRVGGYTF.

There are many counts of this clonotype. V gene TRBV5-1 combines with J gene TRBJ1-5; 10 bases agree with TRBD1. Germline loops: CDR1 SGHRS, CDR2 YFSETQ. CDR3 size: 14 residues. The V segment lost 4 bases and the J segment 5 bases; nucleotides outside the gene matches: 3. The CDR3 nucleotides read TGCGCCAGCAGCGCAGGACAGGGGGATCAGCCCCAGCATTTT. This codes for CASSAGQGDQPQHF.

This clonotype is classed as medium-sized. The rearrangement uses TRBV7-2 and TRBJ2-5, with D unclear. The germline V gene has CDR1 SGHTA and CDR2 FQGNSA. V was clipped by 5 bases and J by 4 bases, with 11 bases between them. This CDR3 contains 13 residues. CDR3 bases: TGTGCCAGCAGCCAAGGGTCGAGAGAGACCCAGTACTTC. It specifies CASSQGSRETQYF.